The 9 T cell receptor beta chains below were found in one sample sequenced in a study of blood T cell repertoires in COVID-19 (dated by TCRdb to 2018 to 2020). Preparation of the library involved the immunoSEQ multiplex PCR assay. TCRdb carries this immuneACCESS record with in-frame sequences only. Its versions omit some clonotypes, under half of them owing to an unresolved V gene in the studies checked, with the rest unexplained. The sample table records 250,000 or so clones; approximately 86% of these occur just once. The top ten constitute over 2.5% of the sample. Sequencing was performed on PBMCs or T cells enriched from blood (not recorded which). These receptors were obtained from a woman younger than 30 who had recovered from COVID-19.

V and J are TRBV10-3 and TRBJ2-1; 16 nucleotides align to TRBD2. J lost 1 base, V lost 6 bases, and 6 bases had no gene match. This CDR3 spans 18 amino acids. Germline V gene data show CDR1 as ENHRY and CDR2 as SYGVKD. CDR3 bases: TGTGCCATCAGGACCGGGACTAGCGGGAGGGGGTCCTACAATGAGCAGTTCTTC. Its protein product is CAIRTGTSGRGSYNEQFF.

This clone was detected once. The rearrangement joins TRBV4-1 to TRBJ1-5; TRBD1 matches 7 bases. CDR3 length equals 20 residues. Per germline, CDR1 MGHRA and CDR2 YSYEKL. V lost 0 bases to trimming and J lost 6 bases; unmatched junction nucleotides: 20. CDR3 in amino acids: CASSQDPLREGARGGQPQHF. DNA for the CDR3: TGCGCCAGCAGCCAAGATCCCCTTCGCGAGGGGGCGCGTGGTGGTCAGCCCCAGCATTTT.

This chain links TRBV4-3 with TRBJ2-6; TRBD1 is a possible D gene (5 bases). Trimming took 1 base from V and 4 from J, leaving 11 bases between them. This CDR3 has 16 residues. The germline V gene has CDR1 LGHNA and CDR2 YSLEER. The CDR3 bases are TGCGCCAGCAGCCAAGTGCAGGGTTCAGGGGCCAACGTCCTGACTTTC. Protein sequence: CASSQVQGSGANVLTF.

The rearrangement joins TRBV7-3 to TRBJ2-2; possible D gene TRBD1, 5 bases. The germline V gene encodes CDR1 SGHTA and CDR2 FQGTGA. The length of the CDR3 is 19 residues. V was clipped by 5 bases and J by 0 bases, with 22 bases between them. CDR3: CASSPRTLGVYANTGELFF. Written as DNA, the CDR3 is TGTGCCAGCAGCCCTAGAACCCTAGGGGTTTACGCGAACACCGGGGAGCTGTTTTTT.

This clone was detected only a few times. The chain is built from TRBV12-5 and TRBJ1-1, with D possibly matching TRBD1 (6 bases). CDR3 length: 15 residues. In germline, CDR1 is LGHNT, CDR2 FRNRAP. Trimming took 6 bases from V and 1 from J, leaving 15 bases between them. The CDR3 nucleotides are TGTGCTAGTGGGTTTCCGGGACACGAGAACACTGAAGCTTTCTTT. This translates into CASGFPGHENTEAFF.

The chain employs TRBV4-1 and TRBJ1-3; perhaps TRBD1 as D (5 bases). CDR1 and CDR2 from the germline V gene are MGHRA and YSYEKL. The germline V and J ends were trimmed by 0 bases and 2 bases, with 20 bases remaining between them. There are 19 residues in the CDR3. This CDR3 is CASSQDPPPRVLAGNTIYF. The DNA for the CDR3 is TGCGCCAGCAGCCAAGACCCCCCTCCCAGGGTATTGGCTGGAAACACCATATATTTT.

The chain joins TRBV5-6 to TRBJ1-5, with D maybe TRBD1 (5 bases). The CDR3 has 14 amino acids. V was cut by 1 base and J by 4 bases, with 9 bases left in between. Germline CDR1 reads SGHDT; CDR2 reads YYEEEE. CDR3 sequence reads: CASSLSGGNQPQHF. CDR3 nucleotide sequence: TGTGCCAGCAGCTTGTCCGGGGGGAATCAGCCCCAGCATTTT.

In the case of this clone: This same CDR3 is encoded by further DNA sequences in the sample. The chain is built from TRBV19 and TRBJ2-2, with D possibly TRBD1 on 5 matching bases. Germline V gene sequence: CDR1 LNHDA, CDR2 SQIVND (reference sequence). The CDR3 is made up of 14 amino acids. Deletions cut 3 bases from V and 0 bases from J, with 5 bases between. CDR3 sequence reads: CASSMGPNTGELFF. The CDR3 nucleotides read TGTGCCAGTAGTATGGGGCCGAACACCGGGGAGCTGTTTTTT.

This clone has more than one count but fewer than ten. The rearrangement links TRBV28 to TRBJ1-2, with TRBD1 matching over 7 bases. This CDR3 spans 15 amino acids. The V gene end was trimmed by 5 bases and the J gene end by 4 bases; junction bases not matched to a gene: 10. CDR1 and CDR2 from the germline V gene are MDHEN and SYDVKM. CDR3 protein: CASSPIYGTVYGYTF. In DNA form, the CDR3 reads TGTGCCAGCAGTCCAATCTACGGGACAGTCTATGGCTACACCTTC.